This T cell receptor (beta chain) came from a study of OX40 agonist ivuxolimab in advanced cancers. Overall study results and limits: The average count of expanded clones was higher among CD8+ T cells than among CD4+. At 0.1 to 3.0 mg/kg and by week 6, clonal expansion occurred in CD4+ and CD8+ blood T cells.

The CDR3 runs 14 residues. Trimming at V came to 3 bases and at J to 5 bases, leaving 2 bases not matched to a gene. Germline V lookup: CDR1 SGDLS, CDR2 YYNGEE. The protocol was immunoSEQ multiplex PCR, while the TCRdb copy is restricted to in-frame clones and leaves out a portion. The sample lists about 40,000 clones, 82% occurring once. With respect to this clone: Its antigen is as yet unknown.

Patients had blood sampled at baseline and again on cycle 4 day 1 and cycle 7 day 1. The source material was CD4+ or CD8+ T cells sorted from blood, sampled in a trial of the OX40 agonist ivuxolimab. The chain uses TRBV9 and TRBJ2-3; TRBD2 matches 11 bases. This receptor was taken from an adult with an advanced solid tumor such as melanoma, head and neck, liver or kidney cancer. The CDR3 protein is CASSAGLAGDTQYF. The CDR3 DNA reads TGTGCCAGCAGCGCAGGACTAGCGGGAGATACGCAGTATTTT.